These T cell receptor beta chains were read from a single sample in a study of T-cell reconstitution after alpha-beta-depleted transplantation in children. TCRdb fed the PCR reads into MiXCR, producing one record per CDR3 protein. The sample holds 98,000 or so distinct CDR3 sequences, 23% seen once. Specimen: PBMCs, collected before TCRalphabeta/CD19-depleted stem cell transplant. Receptors originate from a boy between 2 and 10 years old with acute lymphoblastic leukemia, due to receive a stem cell transplant. The CDR3 runs from the conserved cysteine through the conserved F or W. Some rows have no size entry. The others give once, few or many, or a class for an expanded clone.

few	TRBV6-1	TRBJ2-1	CASSESSGGSSYNEQFF
few	TRBV9	TRBJ1-3	CASSLNSASGNTIYF
.	TRBV3-1	TRBJ2-3	CASSQGPGLATDTQYF
once	TRBV20-1	TRBJ2-6	CSARGGGDSGANVLTF
few	TRBV28	TRBJ2-1	CASSFRGTGVLYEQFF
few	TRBV29-1	TRBJ2-5	CSVDLQGETQYF
once	TRBV7-3	TRBJ1-4	CASSLSDRVVTNEKLFF
.	TRBV21-1	TRBJ2-1	CASSKGASGAGEQFF
few	TRBV12-3/TRBV12-4	TRBJ2-1	CASSPGVSEQFF
few	TRBV24-1	TRBJ2-5	CATSGNLGRERVETQYF
few	TRBV18	TRBJ2-7	CASSPQAVSGEQYF
.	TRBV27	TRBJ2-3	CASSSLAWTSSTDTQYF
many	TRBV7-6	TRBJ2-7	CASSPRGQGAYEQYF
.	TRBV6-5	TRBJ2-6	CASSYSSSGANVLTF